Below, one T cell receptor beta chain is given with its context. Which antigen it targets is not known. No much larger clonotype is one base removed from it; base qualities were not supplied. CDR1 and CDR2 are read off the germline V gene as SQVTM and ANQGSEA. For this chain, trimming is 4 bases at the V end and 6 bases at the J end, and the number of junction bases without a gene match is 10. Including the terminal cysteine and phenylalanine, the CDR3 comprises 14 residues. CDR3 DNA is the only sequence kept; it has 42 bases, read in frame from the first base. What this sample's time point label stands for: new active TB diagnosis, blood taken before or within 7 days of starting treatment. Patients with active tuberculosis were defined as newly diagnosed, HIV-seronegative South African adults aged 18 years or older. Confirmation of active tuberculosis was based on positive sputum smear microscopy and/or a positive M. tuberculosis culture. Immunosequencing was performed on unsorted cryopreserved PBMC and covered 75,000 to 100,000 T cells per clinical donor on average.

The immunoSEQ multiplex PCR assay was used to generate TCR libraries, with TCR-beta and/or TCR-alpha/delta assays applied to each sample. Amplified TCR libraries were sequenced on the Illumina high-throughput platform. The source study handled its data this way. Clustering and dimensionality reduction were performed using pairwise TCRdist distances among GMM-specific receptors from ex vivo sorted or in vitro expanded T cells. The score assigned to each clinical repertoire was mean NN-distance, meaning the average TCRdist to the nearest 10% of tetramer-positive reference sequences. GEM TCR motif frequency was calculated as the fraction of unique TCRs that matched known GEM sequences in V/J usage and CDR3 length. Active tuberculosis was classified by linear discriminant analysis with leave-one-out cross-validation, implemented in scikit-learn. Held by TCRdb, this immuneACCESS table contains in-frame sequences only and omits some clones. Under half of the omission traces to an unresolved V gene where checked; the cause of the rest is unknown. V, J and clone size were drawn from that table, and D and trimming were deduced from the DNA. Across this sample there are 25,000 to 35,000 clones, with about 85% seen only once. 5.4% of the sample goes to the ten largest clones.

The sample originates from a study of T cells in tuberculosis (dated by TCRdb to 2016 to 2019). With respect to the entire study: In the study, CD1B tetramers and high-throughput TCR immunosequencing were combined to characterize T cells specific for the mycobacterial lipid antigen glucose monomycolate (GMM). In a South African clinical cohort, IGRA-negative adolescents, IGRA-positive adolescents with latent tuberculosis and adults with active tuberculosis were compared, with nine to eleven people in each group. PBMC from patients with active tuberculosis were archived either before the start of standard anti-tuberculosis treatment or within 7 days of starting that treatment. What the study reported, not specific to this receptor: Clinical samples were chosen by availability of cryopreserved specimens, and active tuberculosis cases were adults while controls were adolescents. Smaller mean NN-distances to GMM-specific TCRs were observed in active tuberculosis TCR-alpha repertoires than in IGRA-negative controls, suggesting clonal expansion of GMM-specific TCRs. Smaller NN-distances were partly driven by shorter CDR3-alpha lengths in active tuberculosis patients, and statistical significance was not reached for the TCR-beta difference. With the diverse GMM-specific repertoire as input, a classifier achieved approximately 90% accuracy (AUROC 0.90), whereas GEM motif frequencies as input gave roughly 70% accuracy.

The rearrangement joined TRBV29-1 to TRBJ1-2, with 8 central nucleotides matching TRBD1. The receptor comes from an adult with tuberculosis. This material consisted of PBMCs, taken at tuberculosis diagnosis. The CDR3 sequence is CSVGPQGAGNGYTF. The nucleotide sequence is given as TGCAGCGTTGGACCCCAGGGGGCCGGTAATGGCTACACCTTC.